Reported below is one TCR beta chain. Its antigen remains undetermined. No base qualities exist here, and no much larger clone lies one base off it. TCRbeta CDR3 regions were amplified from genomic DNA by means of the immunoSEQ Assay, a bias-controlled multiplex PCR. Regarding the original processing steps: Within the assay, amplification of reference gene primers was used to estimate how many nucleated cells each sample contained. To quantify the absolute abundance of each unique TCRbeta CDR3 rearrangement, sequence reads were collapsed and filtered. For each sample, productive Simpson clonality was calculated as the square root of Simpson's diversity index over productive rearrangements. TCRdb limited this immuneACCESS table to in-frame rearrangements with V and J called. A share of clones is missing; checked studies link under half to unresolved V genes, and the rest is unexplained. D and trimming were read from the DNA, whereas the V and J calls and clone size are those reported in that table. The sample includes 65,000 to 85,000 clones, with roughly 89% observed a single time. Under 6% of the sample lies in the top ten.

The collaborating institutions used their own protocols to collect whole blood in K2EDTA tubes. For TCRbeta analysis, collaborators shipped samples in one of three forms: frozen whole blood, isolated PBMCs, or DNA extracted from either of those sample types. These data come from a study of blood T cell repertoires in COVID-19 (dated by TCRdb to 2020 to 2021). At the level of the whole study: Collaborator samples came from the United States, Italy and Spain and covered acute and convalescent phases of COVID-19. The material from the prospective study consisted of cDNA or gDNA derived from T cells, B-cell-depleted T cells, or PBMCs. Deeply sampled blood TCRbeta repertoires from subjects exposed to, actively infected with, or recovered from COVID-19 were included in the dataset. A freely available public database, intended as a resource for researchers studying the immune response to SARS-CoV-2, is where the repertoires were released. Samples were obtained from the ongoing ImmuneRACE study (first 160 participants) and from over 1,000 subjects provided by 6 global collaborators. A de-identified subject ID, COVID-19 status, age in years and sex were almost always included in the sample metadata. HLA class I and class II types, where available, came from metadata supplied by the sample provider rather than from assay-based typing. What the work shows at the level of the full study, not this receptor alone: Clinical and demographic metadata were provided uncurated, with the amount varying by source and participant.

Sequences were obtained from peripheral blood. This receptor was identified in a human donor in a cohort sampled during active COVID-19.

The nucleotide sequence reads as follows: TGTGCCAGCAGGTTTCCCTCCAGGGCCGGGGAGCTGTTTTTT. This is translated as CASRFPSRAGELFF. The chain joins TRBV28 to TRBJ2-2; a tentative D match to TRBD1 spans 5 bases. V and J lose 6 bases and 6 bases, and a span of 14 bases separates them. The CDR3 has 14 amino acids, counting the end cysteine and phenylalanine. This entry keeps only the CDR3 DNA: 42 bases, framed from base 1. The germline V gene yields MDHEN for CDR1 and SYDVKM for CDR2.